The 18 T cell receptor beta chains below all came from one sample that was sequenced in a study of shared clonotypes between healthy human individuals. Some clones are missing from TCRdb's copy, which holds only in-frame ones; the method was immunoSEQ multiplex PCR. The sample has about 480,000 clones, 60% to 80% seen once. The specimen sequenced was PBMCs. These receptors were taken from a woman between 35 and 50 years old in good health. Some clones in this sample may be carry-over from other donors' samples.

J is TRBJ2-1 and V is TRBV5-1, with a tentative D call TRBD1 (5 bases). This CDR3 region has 14 residues. Trimming left V 4 bases short and J 1 base short, with 9 bases between. CDR1 is SGHRS, CDR2 YFSETQ, per germline. The CDR3: CASSIDSSYNEQFF. In DNA form, the CDR3 reads TGCGCCAGCAGCATAGACAGTTCCTACAATGAGCAGTTCTTC.

The chain has TRBV19 and TRBJ2-3; no reliable D call. The length of the CDR3 is 11 residues. Germline values: CDR1 LNHDA, CDR2 SQIVND (reference sequence). The V and J ends lost 3 bases and 6 bases respectively, with 4 bases between them. CDR3 in DNA: TGTGCCAGTAGTATCTGGGATACGCAGTATTTT. It encodes CASSIWDTQYF.

The rearrangement links TRBV7-9 to TRBJ2-2, with D perhaps TRBD1 (5 bases). Trimming cost V 5 bases and J 7 bases, with 20 bases left between them. CDR3 length equals 16 residues. Germline assignment: CDR1 SEHNR and CDR2 FQNEAQ (reference sequence). The CDR3, as DNA: TGTGCCAGCAGCCCACGCTCGGGTGGGGCTAGCGGGGAGCTGTTTTTT. Amino acid sequence: CASSPRSGGASGELFF.

Here the CDR3 DNA reads TGTGCCTGGACGGGGACCTCAATCTACGAGCAGTACTTC. It specifies CAWTGTSIYEQYF. The genes are TRBV30 and TRBJ2-7; D tentatively fits TRBD1 or TRBD2 (5 bases each). Germline CDR1 is GTSNPN and CDR2 is SVGIG (reference sequence). This CDR3 comprises 13 residues. V lost 4 bases, J lost 3 bases, and 13 bases lay in between.

The chain uses TRBV6-6 and TRBJ2-4; D is possibly TRBD1 or TRBD2 (5 bases each). Germline values: CDR1 MNHNY, CDR2 SVGAGI (reference sequence). The CDR3 length is 16 residues. The ends were cut back, 6 bases at V and 2 bases at J, with 17 bases in the middle. CDR3 residues: CASRADGAGSKNIQYF. CDR3 DNA sequence: TGTGCCAGCAGGGCCGACGGGGCAGGGTCCAAAAACATTCAGTACTTC.

In the case of this clone: One base separates it from a far larger clone, so it is likely a read error. The gene calls are TRBV2 and TRBJ2-7; D unclear. In germline, CDR1 is SNHLY, CDR2 FYNNEI. The length of the CDR3 is 13 residues. The ends were cut back, 7 bases at V and 2 bases at J, with 12 bases in the middle. CDR3 nucleotides: TGTGCCAGCACTCGTCGGATAGCCTACGAGCAGTACTTC. This gives the protein CASTRRIAYEQYF. The full variable domain, in which reference TRBV2 and TRBJ2-7 provide the parts outside the CDR3, is EPEVTQTPSHQVTQMGQEVILRCVPISNHLYFYWYRQILGQKVEFLVSFYNNEISEKSEIFDDQFSVERPDGSNFTLKIRSTKLEDSAMYFCASTRRIAYEQYFGPGTRLTVT.

The rearrangement uses TRBV18 and TRBJ2-1, with D possibly being TRBD1 (6 bases). Trimming stripped 3 bases from V and 5 bases from J, with 11 bases between. This CDR3 region has 14 residues. Germline values: CDR1 KGHSH, CDR2 LQKENI. The CDR3 DNA is TGTGCCAGCTCACCCCCGGACAGAAACAATGAGCAGTTCTTC. This gives the protein CASSPPDRNNEQFF.

This sequence joins TRBV29-1 and TRBJ2-1, with TRBD1 matching 7 bases. The CDR3 sequence is 14 residues long. The V segment lost 5 bases and the J segment 3 bases; nucleotides outside the gene matches: 7. Germline assignment: CDR1 SQVTM and CDR2 ANQGSEA. The CDR3: CSVLGQTFYNEQFF. The CDR3 DNA reads as TGCAGCGTTCTGGGACAGACCTTCTACAATGAGCAGTTCTTC.

This chain connects TRBV11-2 to TRBJ1-4; TRBD1 might be the D (6 bases). The CDR3 has 16 amino acids. CDR1 is SGHAT and CDR2 is FQNNGV in the germline V gene. With 5 bases removed from V and 7 bases from J, the gap between germline ends came to 20 bases. CDR3 DNA: TGTGCCAGCAGCCCGATTATTGGGCAGGGGAGTGAAAAACTGTTTTTT. Its translation is CASSPIIGQGSEKLFF.

The chain joins TRBV6-6 to TRBJ2-5; D unresolved. This CDR3 is 11 amino acids long. Trimming took off 5 bases at V and 5 bases at J, with 6 bases between the two ends. Germline-derived CDR1 and CDR2 are MNHNY and SVGAGI (reference sequence). The CDR3 DNA reads TGTGCCAGCAGTACCTGGGAGACCCAGTACTTC. It encodes CASSTWETQYF.

V is TRBV10-1 and J is TRBJ2-1, with 13 nucleotides matching TRBD2. This CDR3 has 15 residues. Germline V CDR1 and CDR2: WNHNN, SYGVQD (reference sequence). V shed 6 bases and J 4 bases; nucleotides not matched to a gene: 3. The CDR3 region has the DNA TGCGCCAGCAGCCGACTAGCGGGAGGATACAATGAGCAGTTCTTC. This translates into CASSRLAGGYNEQFF.

This clone was seen only once. V usage is TRBV2 and J usage is TRBJ2-3, with D maybe TRBD2 (6 bases). The CDR3 is 12 amino acids. Trimming removed 6 bases from V and 4 bases from J, with 8 bases in between. Germline CDR1 reads SNHLY; CDR2 reads FYNNEI. CDR3 nucleotide sequence: TGTGCCAGCAGGGGGACTTCAGATACGCAGTATTTT. Translation: CASRGTSDTQYF.

The table lists this clone with a count of one. The chain joins TRBV7-9 to TRBJ2-3; 8 bases agree with TRBD2. The CDR3 consists of 17 residues. From germline, CDR1 is SEHNR and CDR2 FQNEAQ (reference sequence). V gave up 1 base and J gave up 4 bases; unmatched junction bases: 10. CDR3: CASSLGRGAGGSDTQYF. CDR3 sequence (DNA): TGTGCCAGCAGCTTAGGTCGGGGGGCGGGAGGATCAGATACGCAGTATTTT.

The CDR3 loop reads CASSPDGWGETQYF. Here the CDR3 DNA reads TGTGCCAGCAGCCCAGACGGGTGGGGAGAGACCCAGTACTTC. The chain has TRBV11-3 and TRBJ2-5, with D uncertain. Trimming stripped 5 bases from V and 4 bases from J, with 14 bases between. The germline CDR1 and CDR2 sequences are SGHNT and YENEEA. This CDR3 spans 14 amino acids.

This clone has more than one count but fewer than ten. Other DNA sequences from this sample encode an identical CDR3 as well. The chain combines TRBV28 with TRBJ1-5; D gene unclear. The germline gives CDR1 MDHEN, CDR2 SYDVKM. V lost 7 bases and J 0 bases, leaving 4 bases between the germline ends. The CDR3 has 12 residues. CDR3 residues: CASKGSNQPQHF. CDR3 in DNA: TGTGCCAGCAAGGGTAGCAATCAGCCCCAGCATTTT.

The chain couples TRBV12-2 to TRBJ2-3; the D call TRBD2 from the table was never checked on the DNA. TRBV12-2 is termed a pseudogene. CDR3 size: 13 residues. The CDR3 sequence is CASWLAETDTQYF. Here the CDR3 DNA reads TGTGCAAGTTGGCTAGCGGAAACAGATACGCAGTATTTT.

V usage is TRBV28 and J usage is TRBJ2-7; D is perhaps TRBD1 (6 bases). Between the trimmed V and J ends, which lost 7 bases and 0 bases, there was a span of 16 bases. The CDR3 runs 15 residues. Germline loops: CDR1 MDHEN, CDR2 SYDVKM. The CDR3 DNA reads TGTGCCAGCAAGTGGGCAGGGGCGAGCTCCTACGAGCAGTACTTC. It translates to CASKWAGASSYEQYF.

This chain connects TRBV11-2 to TRBJ2-3; 7 positions agree with TRBD2. CDR1 and CDR2 from the germline V gene are SGHAT and FQNNGV. V lost 5 bases and J lost 5; bases outside the gene matches: 10. There are 15 residues in the CDR3. The CDR3 loop reads CASSQWRGRIDTQYF. CDR3 DNA sequence: TGTGCCAGCAGCCAATGGCGGGGGAGAATAGATACGCAGTATTTT.